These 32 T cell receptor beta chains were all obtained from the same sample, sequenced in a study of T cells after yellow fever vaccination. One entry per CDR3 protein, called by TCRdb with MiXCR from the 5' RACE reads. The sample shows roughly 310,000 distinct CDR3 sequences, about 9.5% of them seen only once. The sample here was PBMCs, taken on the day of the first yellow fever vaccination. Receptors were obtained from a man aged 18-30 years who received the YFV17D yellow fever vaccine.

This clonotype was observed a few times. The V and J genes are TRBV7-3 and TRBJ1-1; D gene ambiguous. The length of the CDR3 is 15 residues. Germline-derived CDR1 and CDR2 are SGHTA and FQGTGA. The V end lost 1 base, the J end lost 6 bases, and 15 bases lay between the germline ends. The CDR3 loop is CASSLNSMRESEAFF. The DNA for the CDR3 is TGTGCCAGCAGCTTAAATTCTATGCGGGAGTCTGAAGCTTTCTTT.

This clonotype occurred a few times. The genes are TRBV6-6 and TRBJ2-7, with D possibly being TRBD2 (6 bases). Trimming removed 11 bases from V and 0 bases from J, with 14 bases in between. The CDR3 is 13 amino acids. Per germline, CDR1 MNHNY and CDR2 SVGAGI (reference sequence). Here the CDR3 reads CASAPGSSYEQYF. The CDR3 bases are TGTGCCTCCGCACCCGGGAGCTCCTACGAGCAGTACTTC.

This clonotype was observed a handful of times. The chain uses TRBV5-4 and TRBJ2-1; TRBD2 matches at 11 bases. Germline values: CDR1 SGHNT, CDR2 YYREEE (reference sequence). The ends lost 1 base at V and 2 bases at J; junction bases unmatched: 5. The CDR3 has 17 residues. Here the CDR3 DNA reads TGTGCCAGCAGCTTGACTAGCGGGGGAACCACCTACAATGAGCAGTTCTTC. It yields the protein CASSLTSGGTTYNEQFF.

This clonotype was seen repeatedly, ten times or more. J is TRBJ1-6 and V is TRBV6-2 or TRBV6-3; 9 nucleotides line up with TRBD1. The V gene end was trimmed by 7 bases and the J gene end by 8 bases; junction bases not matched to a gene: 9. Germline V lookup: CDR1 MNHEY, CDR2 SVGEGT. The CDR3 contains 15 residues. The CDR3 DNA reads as TGTGCCAGCAACGCCGGGAGGACAGGGGATTCACCCCTCCACTTT. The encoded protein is CASNAGRTGDSPLHF.

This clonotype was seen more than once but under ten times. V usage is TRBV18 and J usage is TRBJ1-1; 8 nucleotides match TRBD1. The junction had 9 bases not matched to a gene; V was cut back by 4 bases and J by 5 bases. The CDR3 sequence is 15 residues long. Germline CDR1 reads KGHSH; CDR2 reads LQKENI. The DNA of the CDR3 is TGTGCCAGCTCACAACGTCAGGGGGCAGGTACTGAAGCTTTCTTT. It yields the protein CASSQRQGAGTEAFF.

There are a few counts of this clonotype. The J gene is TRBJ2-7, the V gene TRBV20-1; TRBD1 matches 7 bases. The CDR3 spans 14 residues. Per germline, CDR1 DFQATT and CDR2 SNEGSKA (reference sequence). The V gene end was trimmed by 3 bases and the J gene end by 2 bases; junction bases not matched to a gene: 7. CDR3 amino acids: CSASYGTATYEQYF. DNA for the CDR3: TGCAGTGCTAGTTATGGGACAGCAACCTACGAGCAGTACTTC.

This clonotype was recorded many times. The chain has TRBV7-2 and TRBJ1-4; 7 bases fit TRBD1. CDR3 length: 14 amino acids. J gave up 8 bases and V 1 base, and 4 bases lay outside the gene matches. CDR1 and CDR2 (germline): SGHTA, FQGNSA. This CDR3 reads CASSLGQGEEKLFF. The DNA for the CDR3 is TGTGCCAGCAGCTTAGGGCAGGGGGAGGAAAAACTGTTTTTT. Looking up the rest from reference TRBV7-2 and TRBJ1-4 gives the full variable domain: GAGVSQSPSNKVTEKGKDVELRCDPISGHTALYWYRQSLGQGLEFLIYFQGNSAPDKSGLPSDRFSAERTGGSVSTLTIQRTQQEDSAVYLCASSLGQGEEKLFFGSGTQLSVL.

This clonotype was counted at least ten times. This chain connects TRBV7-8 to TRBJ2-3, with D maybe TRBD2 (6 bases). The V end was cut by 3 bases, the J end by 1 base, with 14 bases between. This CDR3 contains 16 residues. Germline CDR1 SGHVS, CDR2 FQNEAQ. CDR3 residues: CASSLARGGGTDTQYF. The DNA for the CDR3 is TGTGCCAGCAGCTTGGCGAGGGGAGGCGGCACAGATACGCAGTATTTT.

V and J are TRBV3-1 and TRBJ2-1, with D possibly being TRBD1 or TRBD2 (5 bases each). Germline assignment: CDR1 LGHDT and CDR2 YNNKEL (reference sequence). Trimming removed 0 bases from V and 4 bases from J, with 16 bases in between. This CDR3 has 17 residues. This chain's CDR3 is CASSQEWGLEEYNEQFF. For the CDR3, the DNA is TGTGCCAGCAGCCAAGAATGGGGGTTAGAGGAGTACAATGAGCAGTTCTTC.

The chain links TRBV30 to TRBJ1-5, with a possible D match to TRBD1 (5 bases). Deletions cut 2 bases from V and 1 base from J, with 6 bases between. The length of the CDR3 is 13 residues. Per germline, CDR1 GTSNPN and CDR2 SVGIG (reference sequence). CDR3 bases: TGTGCCTGGAGTCAGGGAAGCAATCAGCCCCAGCATTTT. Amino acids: CAWSQGSNQPQHF. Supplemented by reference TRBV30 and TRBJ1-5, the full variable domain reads SQTIHQWPATLVQPVGSPLSLECTVEGTSNPNLYWYRQAAGRGLQLLFYSVGIGQISSEVPQNLSASRPQDRQFILSSKKLLLSDSGFYLCAWSQGSNQPQHFGDGTRLSIL.

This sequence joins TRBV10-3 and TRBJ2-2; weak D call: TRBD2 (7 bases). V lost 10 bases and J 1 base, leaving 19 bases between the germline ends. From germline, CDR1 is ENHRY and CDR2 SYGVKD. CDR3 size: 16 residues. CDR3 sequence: CATQRGRDKNTGELFF. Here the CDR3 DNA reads TGTGCCACCCAGCGGGGCCGGGACAAGAACACCGGGGAGCTGTTTTTT.

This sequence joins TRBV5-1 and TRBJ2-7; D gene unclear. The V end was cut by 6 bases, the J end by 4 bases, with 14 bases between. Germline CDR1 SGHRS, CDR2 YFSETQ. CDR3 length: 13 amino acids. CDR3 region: CASTPNYPYEQYF. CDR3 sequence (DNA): TGCGCCAGCACACCCAACTATCCTTACGAGCAGTACTTC.

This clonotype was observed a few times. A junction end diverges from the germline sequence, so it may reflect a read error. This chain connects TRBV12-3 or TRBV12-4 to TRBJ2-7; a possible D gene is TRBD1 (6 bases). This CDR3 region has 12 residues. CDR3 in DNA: TGTGCCAGCACTCTTCAATCCGGGACACCCATCTTC. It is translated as CASTLQSGTPIF.

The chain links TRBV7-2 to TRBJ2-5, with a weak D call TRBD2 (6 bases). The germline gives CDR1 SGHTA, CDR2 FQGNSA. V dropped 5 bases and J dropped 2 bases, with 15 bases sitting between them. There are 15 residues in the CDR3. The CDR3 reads CASSHKTREQETQYF. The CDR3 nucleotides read TGTGCCAGCAGCCACAAGACGCGGGAACAAGAGACCCAGTACTTC.

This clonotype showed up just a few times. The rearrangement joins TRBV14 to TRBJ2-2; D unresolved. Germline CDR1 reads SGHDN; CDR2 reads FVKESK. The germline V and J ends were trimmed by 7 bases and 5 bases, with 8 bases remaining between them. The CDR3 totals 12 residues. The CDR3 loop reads CASKGLTGELFF. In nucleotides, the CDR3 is TGTGCCAGCAAAGGCCTAACCGGGGAGCTGTTTTTT. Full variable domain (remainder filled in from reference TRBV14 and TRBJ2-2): EAGVTQFPSHSVIEKGQTVTLRCDPISGHDNLYWYRRVMGKEIKFLLHFVKESKQDESGMPNNRFLAERTGGTYSTLKVQPAELEDSGVYFCASKGLTGELFFGEGSRLTVL.

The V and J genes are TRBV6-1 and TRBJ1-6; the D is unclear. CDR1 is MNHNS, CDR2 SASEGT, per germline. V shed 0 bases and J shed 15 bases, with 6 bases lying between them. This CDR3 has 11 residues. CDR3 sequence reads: CASSEASDLHF. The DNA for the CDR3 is TGTGCCAGCAGTGAAGCTTCGGACCTCCACTTT.

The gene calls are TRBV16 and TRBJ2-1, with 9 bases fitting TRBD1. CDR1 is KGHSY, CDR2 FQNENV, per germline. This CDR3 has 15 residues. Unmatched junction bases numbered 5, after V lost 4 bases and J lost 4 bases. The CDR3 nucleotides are TGTGCCAGCAGCCCTCCGACAGGGGGGTACAATGAGCAGTTCTTC. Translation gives CASSPPTGGYNEQFF.

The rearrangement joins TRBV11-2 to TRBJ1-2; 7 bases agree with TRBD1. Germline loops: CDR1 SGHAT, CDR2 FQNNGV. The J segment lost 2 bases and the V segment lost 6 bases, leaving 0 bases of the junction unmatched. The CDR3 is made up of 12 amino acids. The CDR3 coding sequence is TGTGCCAGCAGGACAGGGAACTATGGCTACACCTTC. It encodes CASRTGNYGYTF.

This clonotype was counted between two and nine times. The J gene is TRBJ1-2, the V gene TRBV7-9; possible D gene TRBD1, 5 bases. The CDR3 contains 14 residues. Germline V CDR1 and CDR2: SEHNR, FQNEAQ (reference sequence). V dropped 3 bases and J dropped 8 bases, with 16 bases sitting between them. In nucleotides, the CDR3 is TGTGCCAGCAGCTTCTTCCAGGGCACGGGCGGCTACACCTTC. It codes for CASSFFQGTGGYTF.

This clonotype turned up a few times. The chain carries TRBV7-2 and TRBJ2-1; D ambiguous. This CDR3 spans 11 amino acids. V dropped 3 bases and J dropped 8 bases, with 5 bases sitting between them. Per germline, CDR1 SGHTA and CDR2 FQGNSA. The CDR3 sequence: CASSFDYEQFF. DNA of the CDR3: TGTGCCAGCAGCTTCGACTATGAGCAGTTCTTC.

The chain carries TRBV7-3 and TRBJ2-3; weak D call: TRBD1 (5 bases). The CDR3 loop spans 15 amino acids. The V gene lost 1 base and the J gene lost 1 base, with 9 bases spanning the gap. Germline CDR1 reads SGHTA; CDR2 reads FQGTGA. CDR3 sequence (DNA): TGTGCCAGCAGCTTAATGGGGCCACGCACAGATACGCAGTATTTT. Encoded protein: CASSLMGPRTDTQYF.

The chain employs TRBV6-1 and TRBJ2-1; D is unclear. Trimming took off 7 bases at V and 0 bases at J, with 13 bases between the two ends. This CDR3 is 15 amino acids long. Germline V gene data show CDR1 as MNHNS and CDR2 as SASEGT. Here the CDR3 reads CASIYRAFSYNEQFF. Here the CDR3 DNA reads TGTGCCAGCATCTACCGGGCCTTCTCCTACAATGAGCAGTTCTTC.

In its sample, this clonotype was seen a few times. The CDR3 coding sequence is TGCAGTGCGACTACTAGCGGAATACAAGAGACCCAGTACTTC. Translated: CSATTSGIQETQYF. The chain carries TRBV20-1 and TRBJ2-5, with 8 bases identical to TRBD2. The CDR3 runs to 14 residues. The germline V gene encodes CDR1 DFQATT and CDR2 SNEGSKA (reference sequence). With 6 bases clipped from V and 2 bases from J, the junction kept 8 bases outside the gene matches.

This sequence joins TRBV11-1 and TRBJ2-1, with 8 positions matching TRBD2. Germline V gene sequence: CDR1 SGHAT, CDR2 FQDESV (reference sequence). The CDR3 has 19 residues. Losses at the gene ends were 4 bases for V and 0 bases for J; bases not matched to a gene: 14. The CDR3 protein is CASSSPSPLAGSSYNEQFF. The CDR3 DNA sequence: TGTGCCAGCAGCTCCCCCTCACCGTTAGCGGGGTCCTCCTACAATGAGCAGTTCTTC.

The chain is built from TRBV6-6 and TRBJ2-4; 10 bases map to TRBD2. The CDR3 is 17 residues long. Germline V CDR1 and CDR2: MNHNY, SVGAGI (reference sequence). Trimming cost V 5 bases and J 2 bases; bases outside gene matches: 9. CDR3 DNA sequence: TGTGCCAGCAGTAGTCTCGGAGCGGGGGGGCCCAAAAACATTCAGTACTTC. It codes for CASSSLGAGGPKNIQYF.

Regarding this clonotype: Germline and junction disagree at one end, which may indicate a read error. The CDR3 is CASSLNGGVEQFF. The DNA for the CDR3 is TGTGCTAGCAGCTTGAACGGGGGCGTTGAGCAGTTCTTC. V is TRBV7-7 and J is TRBJ2-1; TRBD1 or TRBD2 may be the D gene (6 bases each). The CDR3 is made up of 13 amino acids. Germline V gene data show CDR1 as SSHAT and CDR2 as FNYEAQ (reference sequence).

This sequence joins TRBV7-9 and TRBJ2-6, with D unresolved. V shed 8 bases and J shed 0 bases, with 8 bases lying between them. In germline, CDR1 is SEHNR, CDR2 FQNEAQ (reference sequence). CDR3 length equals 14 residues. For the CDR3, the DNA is TGTGCCAGCGGTTCCCCCTCTGGGGCCAACGTCCTGACTTTC. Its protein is CASGSPSGANVLTF.

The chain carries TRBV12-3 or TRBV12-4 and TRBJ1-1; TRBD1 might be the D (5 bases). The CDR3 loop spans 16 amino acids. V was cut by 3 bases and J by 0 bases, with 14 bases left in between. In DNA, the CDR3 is TGTGCCAGCAGTTTGATGGGAGACAGTATGAACACTGAAGCTTTCTTT. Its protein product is CASSLMGDSMNTEAFF.

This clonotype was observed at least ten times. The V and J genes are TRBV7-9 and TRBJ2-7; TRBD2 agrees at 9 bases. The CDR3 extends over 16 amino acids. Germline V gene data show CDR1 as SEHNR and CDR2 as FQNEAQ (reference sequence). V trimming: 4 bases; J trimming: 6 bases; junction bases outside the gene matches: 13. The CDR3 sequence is CASSSRSGTSPREQYF. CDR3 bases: TGTGCCAGCAGCTCGAGATCCGGGACTAGCCCTCGCGAGCAGTACTTC.

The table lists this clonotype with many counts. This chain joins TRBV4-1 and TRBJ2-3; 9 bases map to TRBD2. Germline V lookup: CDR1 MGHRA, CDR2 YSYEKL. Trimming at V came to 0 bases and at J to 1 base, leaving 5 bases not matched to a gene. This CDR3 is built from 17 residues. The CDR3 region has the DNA TGCGCCAGCAGCCAAGAATGGGCTAGCGGGGGCACAGATACGCAGTATTTT. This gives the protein CASSQEWASGGTDTQYF.

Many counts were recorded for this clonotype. This chain's CDR3 is CASSLQPIKGTEAFF. DNA for the CDR3: TGTGCCAGCAGCTTACAGCCAATCAAAGGGACTGAAGCTTTCTTT. The rearrangement uses TRBV7-2 and TRBJ1-1; D is unresolved. Germline CDR1 SGHTA, CDR2 FQGNSA. V dropped 2 bases and J dropped 5 bases, with 15 bases sitting between them. The CDR3 runs 15 residues.

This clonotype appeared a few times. Written as DNA, the CDR3 is TGTGCCAGCAGCCCCGGGACGCCGCTGTCCTACGAGCAGTACTTC. Amino acid sequence: CASSPGTPLSYEQYF. The V call is TRBV5-4, the J call TRBJ2-7, with D tentatively TRBD1 or TRBD2 (5 bases each). Germline V gene lookup returns CDR1 SGHNT and CDR2 YYREEE (reference sequence). The CDR3 contains 15 residues. Trimming cost V 4 bases and J 1 base, with 15 bases left between them.